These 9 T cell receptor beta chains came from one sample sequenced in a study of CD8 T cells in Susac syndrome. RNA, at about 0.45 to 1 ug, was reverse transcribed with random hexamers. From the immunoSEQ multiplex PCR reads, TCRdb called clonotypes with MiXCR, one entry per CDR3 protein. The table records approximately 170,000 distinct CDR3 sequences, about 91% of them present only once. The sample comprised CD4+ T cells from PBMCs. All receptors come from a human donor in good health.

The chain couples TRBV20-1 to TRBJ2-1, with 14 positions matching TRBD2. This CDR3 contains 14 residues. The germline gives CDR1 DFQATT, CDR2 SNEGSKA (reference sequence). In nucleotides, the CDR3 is TGCAGCACTAAGGGACTAGCGGGAGAAGATGAGCAGTTCTTC. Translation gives CSTKGLAGEDEQFF.

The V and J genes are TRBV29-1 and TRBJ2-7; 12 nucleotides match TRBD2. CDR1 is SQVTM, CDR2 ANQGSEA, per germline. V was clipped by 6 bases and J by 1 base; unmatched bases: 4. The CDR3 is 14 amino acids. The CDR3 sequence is CSVGTSGRSYEQYF. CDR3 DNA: TGCAGCGTCGGGACTAGCGGGCGGTCCTACGAGCAGTACTTC.

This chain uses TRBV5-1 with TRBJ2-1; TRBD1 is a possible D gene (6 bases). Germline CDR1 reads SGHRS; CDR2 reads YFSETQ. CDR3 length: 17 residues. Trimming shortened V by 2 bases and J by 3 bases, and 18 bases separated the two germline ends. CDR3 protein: CASSFYGTGKYYNEQFF. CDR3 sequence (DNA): TGCGCCAGCAGCTTTTATGGTACAGGGAAATACTACAATGAGCAGTTCTTC.

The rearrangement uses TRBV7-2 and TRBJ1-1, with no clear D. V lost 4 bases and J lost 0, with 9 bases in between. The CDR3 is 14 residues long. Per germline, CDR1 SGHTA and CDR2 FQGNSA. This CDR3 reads CASSSRQLNTEAFF. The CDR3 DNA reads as TGTGCCAGCAGCTCCCGACAACTGAACACTGAAGCTTTCTTT.

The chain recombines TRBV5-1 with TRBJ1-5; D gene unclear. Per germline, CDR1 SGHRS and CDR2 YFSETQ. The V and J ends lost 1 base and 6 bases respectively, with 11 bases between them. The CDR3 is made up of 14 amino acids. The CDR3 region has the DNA TGCGCCAGCAGCTTGTCGGTGGGCTCTCAGCCCCAGCATTTT. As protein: CASSLSVGSQPQHF.

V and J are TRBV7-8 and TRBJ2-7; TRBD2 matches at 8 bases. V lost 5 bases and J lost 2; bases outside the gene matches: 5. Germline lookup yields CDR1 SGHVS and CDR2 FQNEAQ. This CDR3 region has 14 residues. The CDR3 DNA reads TGTGCCAGCAGCGTTAGCGGGACCCCCTACGAGCAGTACTTC. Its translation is CASSVSGTPYEQYF.

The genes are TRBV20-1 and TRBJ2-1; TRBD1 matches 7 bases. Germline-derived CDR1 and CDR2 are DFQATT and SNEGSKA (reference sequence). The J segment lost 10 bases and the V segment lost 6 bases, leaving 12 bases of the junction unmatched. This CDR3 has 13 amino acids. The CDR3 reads CSAGRADRDEQFF. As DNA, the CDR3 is TGCAGTGCAGGACGTGCCGACAGGGACGAGCAGTTCTTC.

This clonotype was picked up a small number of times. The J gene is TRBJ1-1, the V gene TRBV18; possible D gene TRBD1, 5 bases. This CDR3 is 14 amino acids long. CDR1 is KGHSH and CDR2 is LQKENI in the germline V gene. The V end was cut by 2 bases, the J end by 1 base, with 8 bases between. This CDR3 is CASSPKTGNTEAFF. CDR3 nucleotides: TGTGCCAGCTCACCAAAAACAGGGAACACTGAAGCTTTCTTT.

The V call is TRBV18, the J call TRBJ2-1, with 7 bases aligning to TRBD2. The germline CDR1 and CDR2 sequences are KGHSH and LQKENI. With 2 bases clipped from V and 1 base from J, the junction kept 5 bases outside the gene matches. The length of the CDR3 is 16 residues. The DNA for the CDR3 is TGTGCCAGCTCACCAAATGCGGGAGTATCCTACAATGAGCAGTTCTTC. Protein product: CASSPNAGVSYNEQFF.